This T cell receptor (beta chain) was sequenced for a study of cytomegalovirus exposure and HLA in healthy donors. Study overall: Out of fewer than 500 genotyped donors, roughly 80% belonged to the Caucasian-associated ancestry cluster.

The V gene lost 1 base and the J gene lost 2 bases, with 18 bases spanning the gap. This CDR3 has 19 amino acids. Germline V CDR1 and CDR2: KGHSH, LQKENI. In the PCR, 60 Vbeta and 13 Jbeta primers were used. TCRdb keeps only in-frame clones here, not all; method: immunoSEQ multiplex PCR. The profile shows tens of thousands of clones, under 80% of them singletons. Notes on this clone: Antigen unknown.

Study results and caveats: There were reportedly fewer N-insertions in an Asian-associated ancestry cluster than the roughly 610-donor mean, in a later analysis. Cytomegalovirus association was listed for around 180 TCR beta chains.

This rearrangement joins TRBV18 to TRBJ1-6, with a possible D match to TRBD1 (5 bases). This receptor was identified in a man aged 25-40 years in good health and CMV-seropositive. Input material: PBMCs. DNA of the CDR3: TGTGCCAGCTCACCACAGCCACAGGAGCCTCTGACCTATAATTCACCCCTCCACTTT. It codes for CASSPQPQEPLTYNSPLHF.